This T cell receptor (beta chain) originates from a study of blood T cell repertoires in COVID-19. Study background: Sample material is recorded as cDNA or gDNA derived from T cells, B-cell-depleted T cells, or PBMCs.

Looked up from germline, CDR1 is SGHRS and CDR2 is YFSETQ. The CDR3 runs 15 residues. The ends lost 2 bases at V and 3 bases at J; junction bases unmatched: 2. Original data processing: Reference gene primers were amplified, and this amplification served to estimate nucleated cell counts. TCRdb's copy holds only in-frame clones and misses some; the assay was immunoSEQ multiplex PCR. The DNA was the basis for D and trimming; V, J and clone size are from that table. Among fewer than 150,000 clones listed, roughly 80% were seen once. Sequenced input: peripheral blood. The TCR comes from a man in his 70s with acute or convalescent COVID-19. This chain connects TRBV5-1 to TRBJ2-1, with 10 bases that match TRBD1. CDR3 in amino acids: CASSFWTGGYNEQFF. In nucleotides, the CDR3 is TGCGCCAGCAGCTTTTGGACAGGGGGCTACAATGAGCAGTTCTTC.